The 24 T cell receptor beta chains in this list originate from one sample, sequenced in a study of T-cell memory formation after mild COVID-19. Each CDR3 protein is one row after TCRdb ran MiXCR on the 5' RACE reads. This table holds about 560,000 distinct CDR3 sequences, 17% found once. The specimen was PBMCs or a T cell subset sorted from them (not recorded which). The receptors originated from an adult woman who had mild COVID-19 (a few samples of this study predate the infection). Cell type and time point are not known.

The table lists this clonotype with many counts. This chain uses TRBV6-5 with TRBJ2-7, with 9 bases identical to TRBD1. Germline CDR1 and CDR2: MNHEY and SVGAGI. Unmatched junction bases numbered 11, after V lost 5 bases and J lost 0 bases. The CDR3 loop spans 17 amino acids. The CDR3 nucleotides read TGTGCCAGCAGTCGCGGCCTACCGGGACAGGGCTCCTACGAGCAGTACTTC. As protein: CASSRGLPGQGSYEQYF.

This clonotype occurred a few times. The chain recombines TRBV20-1 with TRBJ2-2; D ambiguous. V gave up 0 bases and J gave up 9 bases, with 5 bases separating them. This CDR3 comprises 11 residues. Per germline, CDR1 DFQATT and CDR2 SNEGSKA (reference sequence). The CDR3 bases are TGCAGTGCTAGAGATCGGCGGGAGCTGTTTTTT. Residues: CSARDRRELFF.

The sample holds a few counts of this clonotype. The V and J genes are TRBV3-1 and TRBJ2-2, with 9 bases that match TRBD2. CDR1 is LGHDT and CDR2 is YNNKEL in the germline V gene (reference sequence). The CDR3 covers 19 residues. V lost 0 bases and J lost 4; bases outside the gene matches: 12. The DNA for the CDR3 is TGTGCCAGCAGCCAAGAGGTGGCGGGAGGGATACAACCCACCGGGGAGCTGTTTTTT. This encodes CASSQEVAGGIQPTGELFF.

The chain uses TRBV6-5 and TRBJ2-2; the match to TRBD2 covers 12 bases. Germline values: CDR1 MNHEY, CDR2 SVGAGI. V lost 6 bases to trimming and J lost 8 bases; unmatched junction nucleotides: 4. The CDR3 runs to 14 residues. CDR3 bases: TGTGCCAGCAGCTCTAGCGGGAGGGGAGGGGAGCTGTTTTTT. Its translation is CASSSSGRGGELFF.

This clonotype turned up a few times. The J gene is TRBJ1-5, the V gene TRBV5-5, with 8 nucleotides matching TRBD1. This CDR3 has 15 residues. With V trimmed by 3 bases and J by 2 bases, 4 bases remained unmatched. CDR1 is SGHKS and CDR2 is YYEKEE in the germline V gene (reference sequence). DNA of the CDR3: TGTGCCAGCAGCTCCCGGGGACAGGGCAATCAGCCCCAGCATTTT. It yields the protein CASSSRGQGNQPQHF.

The V and J genes are TRBV27 and TRBJ1-1; possibly TRBD1 for D (6 bases). The CDR3 is made up of 15 amino acids. Germline loops: CDR1 MNHEY, CDR2 SMNVEV (reference sequence). Trimming took 2 bases from V and 1 from J, leaving 11 bases between them. CDR3 nucleotides: TGTGCCAGCAGTTTAGTGCAGGGGTGGAACACTGAAGCTTTCTTT. Amino acid sequence: CASSLVQGWNTEAFF.

The chain combines TRBV5-1 with TRBJ2-3; 8 bases line up with TRBD1. The V segment lost 4 bases and the J segment 1 base; nucleotides outside the gene matches: 8. This CDR3 has 16 amino acids. CDR1 and CDR2 (germline): SGHRS, YFSETQ. In nucleotides, the CDR3 is TGCGCCAGCAGCGGAACAGGGGGAATGGGCACAGATACGCAGTATTTT. It codes for CASSGTGGMGTDTQYF. The whole variable domain, filled in from reference TRBV5-1 and TRBJ2-3, reads KAGVTQTPRYLIKTRGQQVTLSCSPISGHRSVSWYQQTPGQGLQFLFEYFSETQRNKGNFPGRFSGRQFSNSRSEMNVSTLELGDSALYLCASSGTGGMGTDTQYFGPGTRLTVL.

This clonotype was counted a few times. V usage is TRBV11-2 and J usage is TRBJ2-1, with D tentatively TRBD1 or TRBD2 (6 bases each). Germline assignment: CDR1 SGHAT and CDR2 FQNNGV. The CDR3 runs to 15 residues. V was trimmed by 3 bases and J by 4 bases, leaving 13 bases between them. CDR3 loop: CASSLEGHGYNEQFF. CDR3 coding DNA: TGTGCCAGCAGCTTGGAGGGACACGGATACAATGAGCAGTTCTTC.

The V and J genes are TRBV5-5 and TRBJ2-7; D gene unclear. V was shortened by 4 bases and J by 2 bases, with 16 bases between the two germline ends. Germline assignment: CDR1 SGHKS and CDR2 YYEKEE (reference sequence). There are 15 residues in the CDR3. The CDR3 coding sequence is TGTGCCAGCAGCCGCTTGCCGGTGGGGACCTACGAGCAGTACTTC. Its protein is CASSRLPVGTYEQYF.

The V call is TRBV12-3 or TRBV12-4, the J call TRBJ2-3; 12 nucleotides match TRBD1. This CDR3 has 14 residues. V trimming: 5 bases; J trimming: 7 bases; junction bases outside the gene matches: 4. In nucleotides, the CDR3 is TGTGCCAGCAGTCTGGGACAGGGGGCAAATACGCAGTATTTT. Its protein is CASSLGQGANTQYF.

The chain is built from TRBV5-4 and TRBJ2-5; D gene unclear. The germline gives CDR1 SGHNT, CDR2 YYREEE (reference sequence). V dropped 0 bases and J dropped 1 base, with 10 bases sitting between them. The CDR3 contains 15 residues. The DNA of the CDR3 is TGTGCCAGCAGCTTGGGTCAGAGTTTCCAAGAGACCCAGTACTTC. Encoded protein: CASSLGQSFQETQYF.

The chain couples TRBV20-1 to TRBJ2-7; maybe TRBD2 (5 bases). The CDR3 extends over 13 amino acids. Germline loops: CDR1 DFQATT, CDR2 SNEGSKA (reference sequence). V lost 5 bases to trimming and J lost 0 bases, with 11 bases between them. CDR3 sequence (DNA): TGCAGTGCTTTAAGCGGAGCCTCCTACGAGCAGTACTTC. Protein product: CSALSGASYEQYF.

This clonotype was counted many times. CDR3 DNA sequence: TGCGCCAGCAGTCAATCGGGAGCTAGCGGGAGGGCCGGGGATGAGCAGTTCTTC. The encoded protein is CASSQSGASGRAGDEQFF. The J gene is TRBJ2-1, the V gene TRBV23-1; TRBD2 matches 12 bases. TRBV23-1 has ORF status, its function being uncertain. The CDR3 runs to 18 residues. V lost 0 bases, J lost 8 bases, and 11 bases stayed unmatched.

The chain links TRBV12-3 or TRBV12-4 to TRBJ2-7, with D unresolved. The V gene lost 6 bases and the J gene lost 2 bases, with 8 bases spanning the gap. This CDR3 has 12 residues. CDR3 coding DNA: TGTGCCAGCAGCGCCCCTGCCTACGAGCAGTACTTC. Residues: CASSAPAYEQYF.

This rearrangement joins TRBV5-1 to TRBJ2-1; 16 bases are a match to TRBD2. The CDR3 runs to 19 residues. Per the germline V gene, CDR1 is SGHRS and CDR2 is YFSETQ. Trimming removed 4 bases from V and 5 bases from J; junction bases left unmatched: 12. CDR3 coding DNA: TGCGCCAGCAGCCCTGTGGGACTAGCGGGGGGGCTGAAGGACAATGAGCAGTTCTTC. Its protein product is CASSPVGLAGGLKDNEQFF.

This clonotype has more than one count but fewer than ten. CDR3 amino acids: CASSPWTVTGELFF. As DNA, the CDR3 is TGTGCCAGCAGCCCCTGGACAGTCACCGGGGAGCTGTTTTTT. The gene calls are TRBV7-8 and TRBJ2-2, with TRBD1 as a possible D gene (6 bases). With 5 bases removed from V and 4 bases from J, the gap between germline ends came to 11 bases. Germline V gene data show CDR1 as SGHVS and CDR2 as FQNEAQ. The CDR3 runs to 14 residues.

This clonotype has a handful of counts. The chain combines TRBV6-5 with TRBJ2-1; D is unclear. Germline CDR1 and CDR2: MNHEY and SVGAGI. The CDR3 totals 17 residues. V was trimmed by 5 bases and J by 0 bases, leaving 17 bases between them. The CDR3 sequence is CASSPRTPGSSYNEQFF. The CDR3 region has the DNA TGTGCCAGCAGTCCCCGGACCCCCGGTAGCTCCTACAATGAGCAGTTCTTC.

V and J are TRBV6-6 and TRBJ2-7; the match to TRBD2 covers 14 bases. The junction had 8 bases not matched to a gene; V was cut back by 7 bases and J by 3 bases. The CDR3 consists of 16 residues. Germline CDR1 and CDR2: MNHNY and SVGAGI (reference sequence). The CDR3 bases are TGTGCCAGCAATTCCGGGACTAGCGGGAGATACTACGAGCAGTACTTC. This codes for CASNSGTSGRYYEQYF.

This clonotype was picked up many times. The rearrangement links TRBV7-8 to TRBJ1-3; 9 bases fit TRBD1. V lost 3 bases and J lost 3; bases outside the gene matches: 6. This CDR3 spans 16 amino acids. CDR1 is SGHVS, CDR2 FQNEAQ, per germline. The CDR3 is CASSLAGTGIGNTIYF. CDR3 in DNA: TGTGCCAGCAGCTTGGCCGGGACAGGGATTGGAAACACCATATATTTT.

The V call is TRBV4-1, the J call TRBJ1-2; 7 positions match TRBD1. CDR3 length: 15 residues. The junction had 7 bases not matched to a gene; V was cut back by 1 base and J by 5 bases. Germline assignment: CDR1 MGHRA and CDR2 YSYEKL. The CDR3 coding sequence is TGCGCCAGCAGCCAAGGAGTTCAGGGGGGATATGGCTACACCTTC. Residues: CASSQGVQGGYGYTF.

This chain connects TRBV10-3 to TRBJ2-7; TRBD2 matches 8 bases. The CDR3 length is 13 residues. Germline V gene lookup returns CDR1 ENHRY and CDR2 SYGVKD. With V trimmed by 6 bases and J by 2 bases, 3 bases remained unmatched. The CDR3 loop reads CAISLAGTYEQYF. The CDR3 nucleotides are TGTGCCATCAGCCTAGCGGGCACCTACGAGCAGTACTTC.

This clonotype was observed a few times. The V call is TRBV24-1, the J call TRBJ2-3; D gene unclear. Trimming cost V 3 bases and J 2 bases, with 5 bases left between them. The CDR3 has 13 residues. Germline-derived CDR1 and CDR2 are KGHDR and SFDVKD. The CDR3 DNA sequence: TGTGCCACCAGTGATGCGGTCACAGATACGCAGTATTTT. Protein product: CATSDAVTDTQYF.

This clonotype was counted a few times. The chain employs TRBV27 and TRBJ1-1; TRBD1 might be the D (5 bases). The germline V gene has CDR1 MNHEY and CDR2 SMNVEV (reference sequence). V shed 6 bases and J shed 4 bases, with 12 bases lying between them. The CDR3 extends over 13 amino acids. CDR3 residues: CASSPMGGTEAFF. DNA for the CDR3: TGTGCCAGCAGCCCGATGGGGGGCACTGAAGCTTTCTTT.

The sample holds many counts of this clonotype. This chain uses TRBV12-3 or TRBV12-4 with TRBJ1-2; a possible D gene is TRBD1 (5 bases). Deletions cut 4 bases from V and 4 bases from J, with 16 bases between. The CDR3 is 15 amino acids. CDR3 coding DNA: TGTGCCAGCAGTTCCCGAGGCCCCGGGGGCTATGGCTACACCTTC. Amino acids: CASSSRGPGGYGYTF.